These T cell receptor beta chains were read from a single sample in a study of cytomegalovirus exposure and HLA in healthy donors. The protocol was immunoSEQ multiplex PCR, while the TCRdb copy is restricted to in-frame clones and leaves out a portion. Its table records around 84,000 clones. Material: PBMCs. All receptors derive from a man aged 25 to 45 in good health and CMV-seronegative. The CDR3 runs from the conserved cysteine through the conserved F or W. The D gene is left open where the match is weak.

cdr3_aa: CASSIDWAGEYGGYTF
cdr3_nt: TGTGCCAGTAGTATAGATTGGGCAGGGGAATATGGTGGCTACACCTTC
v_call: TRBV19
j_call: TRBJ1-2
d_call: -

cdr3_aa: CASRSRGTFYGYTF
cdr3_nt: TGTGCCAGTAGGTCCCGGGGGACTTTCTATGGCTACACCTTC
v_call: TRBV19
j_call: TRBJ1-2
d_call: -

cdr3_aa: CASSRGGAPYEQYF
cdr3_nt: TGCGCCAGCAGCCGGGGAGGGGCCCCCTACGAGCAGTACTTC
v_call: TRBV4-3
j_call: TRBJ2-7
d_call: TRBD2

cdr3_aa: CASSRDTGNQPQHF
cdr3_nt: TGCGCCAGCAGCCGAGATACAGGGAATCAGCCCCAGCATTTT
v_call: TRBV4-3
j_call: TRBJ1-5
d_call: -

cdr3_aa: CASSLGGNTYEQYF
cdr3_nt: TGTGCCAGCAGCTTAGGCGGGAACACCTACGAGCAGTACTTC
v_call: TRBV7-9
j_call: TRBJ2-7
d_call: -

cdr3_aa: CSARAGIEAFF
cdr3_nt: TGCAGTGCTAGGGCAGGGATTGAAGCTTTCTTT
v_call: TRBV20-1
j_call: TRBJ1-1
d_call: -

cdr3_aa: CASSAGGAGANVLTF
cdr3_nt: TGTGCCAGCAGTGCCGGGGGGGCAGGGGCCAACGTCCTGACTTTC
v_call: TRBV6-4
j_call: TRBJ2-6
d_call: TRBD2

cdr3_aa: CAWRSGFEQYF
cdr3_nt: TGTGCCTGGAGAAGCGGGTTCGAGCAGTACTTC
v_call: TRBV6-5
j_call: TRBJ2-7
d_call: -

cdr3_aa: CASSNGQGVSGYTF
cdr3_nt: TGTGCCAGCAGCAACGGACAGGGGGTATCTGGCTACACCTTC
v_call: TRBV21-1
j_call: TRBJ1-2
d_call: -

cdr3_aa: CASSLVSGGTEAFF
cdr3_nt: TGCGCCAGCAGCTTGGTCTCGGGGGGGACTGAAGCTTTCTTT
v_call: TRBV5-1
j_call: TRBJ1-1
d_call: -

cdr3_aa: CASSSGSRANEKLFF
cdr3_nt: TGCGCCAGCAGTTCGGGGAGCCGGGCTAATGAAAAACTGTTTTTT
v_call: TRBV5-1
j_call: TRBJ1-4
d_call: -

cdr3_aa: CSVVVGGGGWTDTQYF
cdr3_nt: TGCAGCGTTGTGGTAGGGGGCGGCGGTTGGACAGATACGCAGTATTTT
v_call: TRBV29-1
j_call: TRBJ2-3
d_call: TRBD1

cdr3_aa: CASSSSSGGAYEQYF
cdr3_nt: TGCGCCAGCAGCTCATCCAGCGGGGGGGCTTACGAGCAGTACTTC
v_call: TRBV5-1
j_call: TRBJ2-7
d_call: TRBD2

cdr3_aa: CSVDKGGAGGWYGYTF
cdr3_nt: TGCAGCGTTGACAAGGGTGGAGCAGGGGGTTGGTATGGCTACACCTTC
v_call: TRBV29-1
j_call: TRBJ1-2
d_call: TRBD1

cdr3_aa: CASSLGLRLAGNTGELFF
cdr3_nt: TGTGCCAGCAGCTTGGGTTTACGACTAGCGGGGAACACCGGGGAGCTGTTTTTT
v_call: TRBV7-3
j_call: TRBJ2-2
d_call: TRBD2

cdr3_aa: CASGTGVQWEKLFF
cdr3_nt: TGTGCCAGTGGGACAGGGGTACAGTGGGAAAAACTGTTTTTT
v_call: TRBV19
j_call: TRBJ1-4
d_call: TRBD1

cdr3_aa: CASSPGTGHISGNTIYF
cdr3_nt: TGTGCCAGCAGCCCGGGGACAGGTCATATCTCTGGAAACACCATATATTTT
v_call: TRBV5-6
j_call: TRBJ1-3
d_call: TRBD1

cdr3_aa: CASSQDPSGLYYEQYF
cdr3_nt: TGCGCCAGCAGCCAAGATCCTAGCGGGCTATACTACGAGCAGTACTTC
v_call: TRBV4-3
j_call: TRBJ2-7
d_call: TRBD2

cdr3_aa: CASSLGHSRMNTEAFF
cdr3_nt: TGTGCCAGCAGCTTAGGCCATTCGCGGATGAACACTGAAGCTTTCTTT
v_call: TRBV7-6
j_call: TRBJ1-1
d_call: -

cdr3_aa: CAISRGDPSYGYTF
cdr3_nt: TGTGCCATCAGTAGGGGCGATCCAAGCTATGGCTACACCTTC
v_call: TRBV10-3
j_call: TRBJ1-2
d_call: -

cdr3_aa: CASSPQETQYF
cdr3_nt: TGTGCCAGCTCACCCCAGGAGACCCAGTACTTC
v_call: TRBV18
j_call: TRBJ2-5
d_call: -

cdr3_aa: CASSFGDRREAFF
cdr3_nt: TGCGCCAGCAGCTTTGGTGACAGACGTGAAGCTTTCTTT
v_call: TRBV5-1
j_call: TRBJ1-1
d_call: -

cdr3_aa: CAISRVPRRGYTF
cdr3_nt: TGTGCCATTTCCCGGGTCCCTCGACGCGGCTACACCTTC
v_call: TRBV7-2
j_call: TRBJ1-2
d_call: -

cdr3_aa: CASAGRFQETQYF
cdr3_nt: TGTGCCAGTGCGGGACGATTCCAAGAGACCCAGTACTTC
v_call: TRBV25-1
j_call: TRBJ2-5
d_call: -

cdr3_aa: CASSLTWHTEAFF
cdr3_nt: TGTGCCAGCAGCTTAACCTGGCACACTGAAGCTTTCTTT
v_call: TRBV7-2
j_call: TRBJ1-1
d_call: -

cdr3_aa: CASSDGQGAGYGYTF
cdr3_nt: TGCGCCAGCAGCGACGGACAGGGCGCTGGGTATGGCTACACCTTC
v_call: TRBV4-1
j_call: TRBJ1-2
d_call: TRBD1

cdr3_aa: CASSLDSSADSYEQYF
cdr3_nt: TGTGCCAGCAGCTTAGATTCCTCAGCGGACAGCTACGAGCAGTACTTC
v_call: TRBV7-9
j_call: TRBJ2-7
d_call: -

cdr3_aa: CASSLVSASLAGGPFSYEQYF
cdr3_nt: TGTGCCAGCAGCTTAGTATCCGCCTCACTAGCGGGAGGGCCTTTCTCCTACGAGCAGTACTTC
v_call: TRBV7-8
j_call: TRBJ2-7
d_call: TRBD2

cdr3_aa: CASSSAGVANYGYTF
cdr3_nt: TGTGCCAGCAGCTCGGCAGGGGTTGCGAACTATGGCTACACCTTC
v_call: TRBV28
j_call: TRBJ1-2
d_call: -

cdr3_aa: CASSYTRGVHGYTF
cdr3_nt: TGTGCCAGCAGTTACACCAGGGGGGTTCATGGCTACACCTTC
v_call: TRBV6-5
j_call: TRBJ1-2
d_call: TRBD1

cdr3_aa: CASSLVLGRVGTEAFF
cdr3_nt: TGTGCCAGCAGCTTAGTGTTGGGGAGGGTTGGGACTGAAGCTTTCTTT
v_call: TRBV7-2
j_call: TRBJ1-1
d_call: -

cdr3_aa: CASSAEGQGGYEQYF
cdr3_nt: TGTGCCAGCAGCGCCGAGGGTCAGGGGGGCTACGAGCAGTACTTC
v_call: TRBV2
j_call: TRBJ2-7
d_call: -

cdr3_aa: CASSLNGTPRATDTQYF
cdr3_nt: TGTGCCAGCAGCTTAAACGGGACTCCACGTGCAACAGATACGCAGTATTTT
v_call: TRBV7-9
j_call: TRBJ2-3
d_call: -

cdr3_aa: CASSLQAYEQYF
cdr3_nt: TGTGCCAGCAGCTTACAGGCCTACGAGCAGTACTTC
v_call: TRBV5-6
j_call: TRBJ2-7
d_call: -

cdr3_aa: CASSVGLAGAANTGELFF
cdr3_nt: TGCGCCAGCAGCGTCGGACTAGCGGGGGCCGCAAACACCGGGGAGCTGTTTTTT
v_call: TRBV5-1
j_call: TRBJ2-2
d_call: TRBD2

cdr3_aa: CASSQRDRDFTDTQYF
cdr3_nt: TGCGCCAGCAGCCAAAGGGACAGGGATTTCACAGATACGCAGTATTTT
v_call: TRBV4-1
j_call: TRBJ2-3
d_call: TRBD1

cdr3_aa: CASSHRGYEQYF
cdr3_nt: TGTGCCAGCAGCCATCGGGGCTACGAGCAGTACTTC
v_call: TRBV6-6
j_call: TRBJ2-7
d_call: -

cdr3_aa: CASSPLGEGSYEQYF
cdr3_nt: TGTGCCAGCAGCCCGTTGGGGGAGGGCTCCTACGAGCAGTACTTC
v_call: TRBV14
j_call: TRBJ2-7
d_call: TRBD2

cdr3_aa: CASSYGQGVIQPQHF
cdr3_nt: TGTGCCAGCAGTTACGGACAGGGAGTTATTCAGCCCCAGCATTTT
v_call: TRBV6-6
j_call: TRBJ1-5
d_call: TRBD1

cdr3_aa: CASSYDRGWDYGYTF
cdr3_nt: TGTGCCAGCAGTTACGACAGGGGTTGGGACTATGGCTACACCTTC
v_call: TRBV6-5
j_call: TRBJ1-2
d_call: TRBD1

cdr3_aa: CASSERLAEYNEQFF
cdr3_nt: TGTGCCAGCAGCGAGAGACTAGCGGAGTACAATGAGCAGTTCTTC
v_call: TRBV9
j_call: TRBJ2-1
d_call: TRBD2

cdr3_aa: CASSEMGLAGGLVTQYF
cdr3_nt: TGTGCCAGCAGTGAGATGGGACTAGCGGGGGGATTAGTGACCCAGTACTTC
v_call: TRBV2
j_call: TRBJ2-5
d_call: TRBD2

cdr3_aa: CASSSTGGRNEQFF
cdr3_nt: TGTGCCAGCAGTTCGACAGGGGGCCGCAATGAGCAGTTCTTC
v_call: TRBV7-2
j_call: TRBJ2-1
d_call: TRBD1

cdr3_aa: CASSRYDRGGEKLFF
cdr3_nt: TGTGCCAGCAGCCGATACGACAGGGGCGGGGAAAAACTGTTTTTT
v_call: TRBV5-4
j_call: TRBJ1-4
d_call: TRBD1

cdr3_aa: CASSLFDSAYEQYF
cdr3_nt: TGTGCCAGCTCACTCTTTGACAGTGCCTACGAGCAGTACTTC
v_call: TRBV18
j_call: TRBJ2-7
d_call: -

cdr3_aa: CASSSVRGGPNQPQHF
cdr3_nt: TGCGCCAGCAGCTCAGTTCGCGGGGGGCCAAATCAGCCCCAGCATTTT
v_call: TRBV4-1
j_call: TRBJ1-5
d_call: -

cdr3_aa: CSVRLASGSYEQYF
cdr3_nt: TGCAGCGTTCGGTTGGCTAGCGGGAGCTACGAGCAGTACTTC
v_call: TRBV29-1
j_call: TRBJ2-7
d_call: TRBD2

cdr3_aa: CASSPNRGSGYTGELFF
cdr3_nt: TGTGCCAGCAGCCCGAATCGGGGAAGTGGGTACACCGGGGAGCTGTTTTTT
v_call: TRBV5-6
j_call: TRBJ2-2
d_call: -

cdr3_aa: CASSQEQGFEAFF
cdr3_nt: TGCGCCAGCAGCCAGGAACAGGGTTTTGAAGCTTTCTTT
v_call: TRBV4-3
j_call: TRBJ1-1
d_call: -

cdr3_aa: CASSYSQRGKNIQYF
cdr3_nt: TGTGCCAGCAGTTACTCTCAGCGGGGAAAAAACATTCAGTACTTC
v_call: TRBV6-6
j_call: TRBJ2-4
d_call: TRBD2

cdr3_aa: CASSLALAGALADTQYF
cdr3_nt: TGTGCCAGCAGCTTGGCCCTAGCGGGGGCCCTAGCAGATACGCAGTATTTT
v_call: TRBV5-6
j_call: TRBJ2-3
d_call: TRBD2

cdr3_aa: CASSLAFGQDGETQYF
cdr3_nt: TGTGCCAGCAGCTTAGCGTTTGGACAGGACGGGGAGACCCAGTACTTC
v_call: TRBV11-3
j_call: TRBJ2-5
d_call: TRBD1

cdr3_aa: CASSQDPGGLEQYF
cdr3_nt: TGCGCCAGCAGCCAAGATCCCGGGGGTCTCGAGCAGTACTTC
v_call: TRBV4-3
j_call: TRBJ2-7
d_call: -